The TCR beta chain under discussion was sequenced for a study of shared clonotypes between healthy human individuals. Overall study results and limits: Investigators collected only blood, and repertoires in tissues likely differ.

The CDR3 is made up of 14 amino acids. Germline V gives CDR1 GTSNPN, CDR2 SVGIG (reference sequence). V was clipped by 1 base and J by 2 bases, with 10 bases between them. Notes on this clone: Its target is not known.

This table comes from immunoSEQ multiplex PCR, and its TCRdb copy is limited to in-frame clones, with some not included. In the table there are some 2,500,000 clones, under 95% of which are singletons. Sample: naive CD4+ T cells from PBMCs. Subset defined: CD45RA+ positively selected. This sequence was found in a man in his late teens or twenties in good health. Some clones in this sample may be carry-over from other donors' samples. The gene calls are TRBV30 and TRBJ2-3; D remains unclear. CDR3 DNA: TGTGCCTGGAGTGCCCTCCGATCCACAGATACGCAGTATTTT. This encodes CAWSALRSTDTQYF.